This T cell receptor (beta chain) was captured by sequencing in a study of OX40 agonist ivuxolimab in advanced cancers. Unmatched junction bases numbered 5, after V lost 8 bases and J lost 7 bases. CDR1 and CDR2 (germline): MDHEN, SYDVKM. The CDR3 sequence is 14 residues long. Some clones are missing from TCRdb's copy, which holds only in-frame ones; the method was immunoSEQ multiplex PCR. Here the sample spans more than 15,000 clones, roughly 80% being singletons. The receptor was derived from an adult with an advanced solid tumor such as melanoma, head and neck, liver or kidney cancer. This sequence joins TRBV28 and TRBJ2-1; 13 bases line up with TRBD2. The source was CD4+ or CD8+ T cells sorted from blood, collected in a trial of the OX40 agonist ivuxolimab. CDR3 residues: CASHGLAGVNEQFF. The CDR3 DNA reads TGTGCCAGCCACGGACTAGCGGGAGTGAATGAGCAGTTCTTC. Drawing the rest from reference TRBV28 and TRBJ2-1, the complete variable domain is DVKVTQSSRYLVKRTGEKVFLECVQDMDHENMFWYRQDPGLGLRLIYFSYDVKMKEKGDIPEGYSVSREKKERFSLILESASTNQTSMYLCASHGLAGVNEQFFGPGTRLTVL.